This TCR beta chain was observed in a study of T-cell reconstitution after alpha-beta-depleted transplantation in children. Study observations and caveats: One year after transplant, T-cell counts and diversity came mostly from newly produced T cells.

Unique molecular identifiers were built into the TCRbeta library. TCRdb redid the calling of the PCR reads with MiXCR, one entry per CDR3 protein. The table has some 180,000 distinct CDR3 sequences, around 7% seen once. This clonotype was counted ten times or more. Its target is unknown. This CDR3 contains 16 residues. Losses at the gene ends were 5 bases for V and 7 bases for J; bases not matched to a gene: 12. Germline V gene data show CDR1 as MDHEN and CDR2 as SYDVKM. The source is a boy aged 2 to 9 with acute lymphoblastic leukemia, due to receive a stem cell transplant. The source material was PBMCs, sampled before TCRalphabeta/CD19-depleted stem cell transplant. This sequence joins TRBV28 and TRBJ2-3; TRBD2 matches at 10 bases. For the CDR3, the DNA is TGTGCCAGCAGTCCTATCCCTAGCGGGGGACGGAATACGCAGTATTTT. Protein product: CASSPIPSGGRNTQYF.